A single sample is the source of the 20 T cell receptor beta chains below, sequenced in a study of CD8+ T cells in alopecia areata. Reverse transcribed after extraction, RNA yielded cDNA as the sequencing template. The data were produced by immunoSEQ multiplex PCR, yet TCRdb's version contains in-frame clones alone and is incomplete. The table has more than 95,000 clones, 35% to 40% seen once. The specimen sequenced was CD4+ T cells sorted from blood. Source of these receptors: a human donor with alopecia areata.

This chain joins TRBV29-1 and TRBJ1-1, with 11 bases fitting TRBD1. Trimming cost V 6 bases and J 1 base; bases outside gene matches: 4. CDR3 length: 14 amino acids. In germline, CDR1 is SQVTM, CDR2 ANQGSEA. The CDR3 bases are TGCAGCGTCCGGGACAGGGGGAAGAACACTGAAGCTTTCTTT. Amino acid sequence: CSVRDRGKNTEAFF.

The chain couples TRBV4-3 to TRBJ2-7; D perhaps matches TRBD1 (5 bases). Trimming took 1 base from V and 1 from J, leaving 8 bases between them. Germline lookup yields CDR1 LGHNA and CDR2 YSLEER. The CDR3 length is 14 residues. The CDR3 loop reads CASSQARDSYEQYF. CDR3 nucleotides: TGCGCCAGCAGCCAAGCCAGGGATTCCTACGAGCAGTACTTC.

This rearrangement joins TRBV29-1 to TRBJ2-1; 15 bases are a match to TRBD2. CDR1 and CDR2 from the germline V gene are SQVTM and ANQGSEA. Germline trimming cut 8 bases from V and 7 bases from J; bases unmatched to any gene: 3. The CDR3 has 13 residues. Here the CDR3 DNA reads TGCAGCCTTGGGACTAGCGGGAGGAATGAGCAGTTCTTC. Protein sequence: CSLGTSGRNEQFF.

The chain has TRBV5-6 and TRBJ2-7, with 7 bases lining up with TRBD2. This CDR3 spans 14 amino acids. V dropped 2 bases and J dropped 5; count of bases not matched to a gene: 7. Germline V gives CDR1 SGHDT, CDR2 YYEEEE. The CDR3 loop reads CASSFVGRGHEQYF. The CDR3 nucleotides are TGTGCCAGCAGCTTCGTGGGGAGGGGCCACGAGCAGTACTTC.

This clone was detected a few times. This sequence joins TRBV29-1 and TRBJ2-3; 7 nucleotides line up with TRBD1. The CDR3 contains 13 residues. CDR1 is SQVTM, CDR2 ANQGSEA, per germline. With V trimmed by 8 bases and J by 0 bases, 5 bases remained unmatched. In DNA, the CDR3 is TGCAGCTCGGGGACAGCTAGCACAGATACGCAGTATTTT. Its protein is CSSGTASTDTQYF.

This clone appeared a few times. The rearrangement joins TRBV11-2 to TRBJ2-5; the match to TRBD1 covers 9 bases. CDR1 and CDR2 from the germline V gene are SGHAT and FQNNGV. Trimming at V came to 4 bases and at J to 5 bases, leaving 8 bases not matched to a gene. This CDR3 spans 15 amino acids. The CDR3 coding sequence is TGTGCCAGCAGCTCTTACGGGACAGGGCAGGAGACCCAGTACTTC. Its translation: CASSSYGTGQETQYF.

Only a few counts were recorded for this clone. The chain couples TRBV28 to TRBJ1-1; 8 bases map to TRBD1. The germline V gene has CDR1 MDHEN and CDR2 SYDVKM. The CDR3 has 15 residues. With 6 bases clipped from V and 1 base from J, the junction kept 7 bases outside the gene matches. This chain's CDR3 is CASSPPGQENTEAFF. CDR3 nucleotide sequence: TGTGCCAGCAGCCCCCCGGGACAGGAGAACACTGAAGCTTTCTTT.

The gene calls are TRBV28 and TRBJ2-7; D is tentatively TRBD1 or TRBD2 (5 bases each). From germline, CDR1 is MDHEN and CDR2 SYDVKM. Trimming took 2 bases from V and 6 from J, leaving 17 bases between them. The CDR3 sequence is 15 residues long. CDR3 sequence (DNA): TGTGCCAGCAGTTTAGTGCTCCGAGGGGCTAGCGAGCAGTACTTC. This gives the protein CASSLVLRGASEQYF.

This clone was seen a single time. The chain joins TRBV29-1 to TRBJ2-3, with D perhaps matching TRBD1 (6 bases). Trimming removed 6 bases from V and 0 bases from J, with 13 bases in between. The CDR3 extends over 14 amino acids. Germline CDR1 SQVTM, CDR2 ANQGSEA. Written as DNA, the CDR3 is TGCAGCGTGGTACAGGGATCTAGCACAGATACGCAGTATTTT. Encoded protein: CSVVQGSSTDTQYF.

The CDR3 nucleotides read TGCAGCGTTGACCGGGCCGGGGATGAGCAGTTCTTC. It translates to CSVDRAGDEQFF. The gene calls are TRBV29-1 and TRBJ2-1; D is perhaps TRBD2 (5 bases). Germline values: CDR1 SQVTM, CDR2 ANQGSEA. This CDR3 has 12 amino acids. V was cut by 3 bases and J by 8 bases, with 11 bases left in between.

There are a few counts of this clone. This rearrangement joins TRBV29-1 to TRBJ2-7, with TRBD2 matching 13 bases. Germline V gives CDR1 SQVTM, CDR2 ANQGSEA. The CDR3 covers 17 residues. J lost 0 bases, V lost 4 bases, and 9 bases had no gene match. CDR3 coding DNA: TGCAGCGTTGCGGGGGGACTAGCGGGGATCCTCTCCTACGAGCAGTACTTC. It translates to CSVAGGLAGILSYEQYF.

The chain uses TRBV29-1 and TRBJ2-1; 9 nucleotides agree with TRBD2. Per germline, CDR1 SQVTM and CDR2 ANQGSEA. CDR3 length equals 11 residues. V trimming: 4 bases; J trimming: 12 bases; junction bases outside the gene matches: 4. The CDR3 spells CSVVTSGRQFF. The CDR3 nucleotides read TGCAGCGTTGTGACTAGCGGCAGGCAGTTCTTC.

In its sample, this clone was seen once. The chain links TRBV9 to TRBJ1-5; the D is unclear. Trimming took off 4 bases at V and 2 bases at J, with 16 bases between the two ends. Germline CDR1 is SGDLS and CDR2 is YYNGEE. This CDR3 is 16 amino acids long. In nucleotides, the CDR3 is TGTGCCAGCAGCCCTGGATCTGGATGGGGCAATCAGCCCCAGCATTTT. Protein product: CASSPGSGWGNQPQHF.

The V and J genes are TRBV5-1 and TRBJ2-7, with a possible D match to TRBD2 (6 bases). From germline, CDR1 is SGHRS and CDR2 YFSETQ. This CDR3 has 16 amino acids. Trimming stripped 5 bases from V and 0 bases from J, with 18 bases between. For the CDR3, the DNA is TGCGCCAGCAGGTCTTCCTTAGCGGAGCTCTCCTACGAGCAGTACTTC. Translated: CASRSSLAELSYEQYF. Combining the CDR3 with reference TRBV5-1 and TRBJ2-7 gives the whole variable domain KAGVTQTPRYLIKTRGQQVTLSCSPISGHRSVSWYQQTPGQGLQFLFEYFSETQRNKGNFPGRFSGRQFSNSRSEMNVSTLELGDSALYLCASRSSLAELSYEQYFGPGTRLTVT.

The rearrangement uses TRBV11-1 and TRBJ2-7, with unresolved D. Germline V CDR1 and CDR2: SGHAT, FQDESV (reference sequence). Trimming left V 3 bases short and J 0 bases short, with 6 bases between. The CDR3 totals 13 residues. The CDR3 loop is CASSFGFSYEQYF. CDR3 coding DNA: TGTGCCAGCAGCTTTGGTTTCTCCTACGAGCAGTACTTC.

This clone is a singleton in its sample. The genes are TRBV30 and TRBJ1-4; D may be TRBD1 (6 bases). The CDR3 contains 15 residues. Trimming stripped 5 bases from V and 8 bases from J, with 21 bases between. The V gene's germline CDR1 is GTSNPN and CDR2 SVGIG (reference sequence). The DNA of the CDR3 is TGTGCCTGGGGGCCCCGGAGGGGGTCAAAGGAAAAACTGTTTTTT. Residues: CAWGPRRGSKEKLFF.

The V gene is TRBV7-9, the J gene TRBJ2-3; D might be TRBD1 (5 bases). Germline V gene lookup returns CDR1 SEHNR and CDR2 FQNEAQ (reference sequence). The CDR3 runs 13 residues. V dropped 5 bases and J dropped 6 bases, with 12 bases sitting between them. The chain's CDR3 is CASSIQEADTQYF. The CDR3 DNA is TGTGCCAGCAGCATACAGGAAGCGGATACGCAGTATTTT.

This chain links TRBV28 with TRBJ2-3; D remains ambiguous. CDR3 length: 14 amino acids. V shed 6 bases and J shed 0 bases, with 10 bases lying between them. The germline gives CDR1 MDHEN, CDR2 SYDVKM. This CDR3 is CASRSAASTDTQYF. The CDR3 nucleotides read TGTGCCAGCAGATCAGCAGCTAGCACAGATACGCAGTATTTT.

V and J are TRBV18 and TRBJ2-5, with D unresolved. The CDR3 covers 14 residues. Trimming stripped 0 bases from V and 1 base from J, with 6 bases between. Germline V CDR1 and CDR2: KGHSH, LQKENI. CDR3 in amino acids: CASSPPSAQETQYF. The DNA for the CDR3 is TGTGCCAGCTCACCACCAAGTGCCCAAGAGACCCAGTACTTC.

The CDR3 DNA sequence: TGCGCCAGCAGCCAAATGGGACTACGCGAGACCCAGTACTTC. It translates to CASSQMGLRETQYF. The gene calls are TRBV4-1 and TRBJ2-5; 7 nucleotides agree with TRBD2. Germline CDR1 MGHRA, CDR2 YSYEKL. V lost 2 bases to trimming and J lost 5 bases; unmatched junction nucleotides: 5. This CDR3 has 14 amino acids.